This T cell receptor (beta chain) was sequenced in a study of T cell repertoires in cytomegalovirus infection. Whole-study context: Matching HLA type and CMV infection were both indicated by public TCR beta signatures. General study findings and limits: Clonotype analysis showed dominance of the ex vivo response by HLA-C-restricted CMV-specific TCR beta clonotypes. Adding up the frequency of public TCR beta families identified people who carried CMV plus the relevant HLA.

In its sample, this clonotype was seen a few times. Its antigen is as yet unknown. TCRdb re-derived calls from the reads in MiXCR, one entry per CDR3 protein. The table lists approximately 170,000 distinct CDR3 sequences, approximately 17% of them singletons. CDR3 size: 15 residues. From germline, CDR1 is ENHRY and CDR2 SYGVKD. V shed 8 bases and J shed 2 bases, with 19 bases lying between them. The source is a human donor in good health (CMV status not recorded). Some clones in this sample may be carry-over from other donors' samples. The material sequenced was CD8+ T cells from PBMCs. J is TRBJ2-7 and V is TRBV10-3; a possible D gene is TRBD1 (5 bases). CDR3 coding DNA: TGTGCCATCTCGCCAAGAGGCAGGGCCACCTACGAGCAGTACTTC. Its translation is CAISPRGRATYEQYF.